The 26 T cell receptor beta chains listed next were all sequenced from one sample in a study of monozygotic twins with inflammatory bowel disease. From the 5' RACE reads, TCRdb lists one entry per CDR3 protein and no DNA. The sample includes 350,000 to 500,000 distinct CDR3 sequences. The sequencing sample was made of blood. The receptor set was obtained from a human donor with ulcerative colitis or Crohn's disease, or a healthy co-twin of an affected twin (not recorded which).

J is TRBJ2-1 and V is TRBV28; TCRdb's D call, TRBD2, is unchecked because there is no DNA. This CDR3 spans 16 amino acids. The V gene's germline CDR1 is MDHEN and CDR2 SYDVKM. The chain's CDR3 is CASSLWGRAARNEQFF. The full variable domain, rest sourced from reference TRBV28 and TRBJ2-1, is DVKVTQSSRYLVKRTGEKVFLECVQDMDHENMFWYRQDPGLGLRLIYFSYDVKMKEKGDIPEGYSVSREKKERFSLILESASTNQTSMYLCASSLWGRAARNEQFFGPGTRLTVL.

The chain combines TRBV5-1 with TRBJ2-1; TCRdb lists TRBD1, though no DNA is available to test this call. The CDR3 has 14 amino acids. Germline CDR1 reads SGHRS; CDR2 reads YFSETQ. The CDR3 is CASTKRQGLNEQFF. The full variable domain, with the rest looked up from reference TRBV5-1 and TRBJ2-1, is KAGVTQTPRYLIKTRGQQVTLSCSPISGHRSVSWYQQTPGQGLQFLFEYFSETQRNKGNFPGRFSGRQFSNSRSEMNVSTLELGDSALYLCASTKRQGLNEQFFGPGTRLTVL.

The J gene is TRBJ2-5, the V gene TRBV6-1; TCRdb names TRBD2, which stays unverified in the absence of DNA. This CDR3 comprises 12 residues. Germline V gene lookup returns CDR1 MNHNS and CDR2 SASEGT. The CDR3 region is CASSELAGVPYF.

The rearrangement links TRBV5-1 to TRBJ2-2; the TCRdb call, TRBD2, lacks DNA for checking. Germline CDR1 SGHRS, CDR2 YFSETQ. This CDR3 is 18 amino acids long. The CDR3 sequence is CASSTLTSGYANTGELFF. Full variable domain (remainder filled in from reference TRBV5-1 and TRBJ2-2): KAGVTQTPRYLIKTRGQQVTLSCSPISGHRSVSWYQQTPGQGLQFLFEYFSETQRNKGNFPGRFSGRQFSNSRSEMNVSTLELGDSALYLCASSTLTSGYANTGELFFGEGSRLTVL.

V gene TRBV3-1 combines with J gene TRBJ2-7. Germline assignment: CDR1 LGHDT and CDR2 YNNKEL (reference sequence). There are 13 residues in the CDR3. CDR3 sequence: CASSQAGFGEQYF.

The chain couples TRBV10-2 to TRBJ1-2. CDR3 length equals 12 residues. Per the germline V gene, CDR1 is WSHSY and CDR2 is SAAADI. CDR3 residues: CASRIRGHGYTF.

The chain recombines TRBV30 with TRBJ2-2; TCRdb calls TRBD2, which cannot be checked without DNA. The CDR3 consists of 12 residues. Germline assignment: CDR1 GTSNPN and CDR2 SVGIG (reference sequence). CDR3 protein: CAWSAGTGELFF.

V is TRBV28 and J is TRBJ2-5; TCRdb's assignment of TRBD2 cannot be checked, as there is no DNA. The germline CDR1 and CDR2 sequences are MDHEN and SYDVKM. The CDR3 sequence is 18 residues long. The CDR3 sequence is CASSSTSEGPGGGETQYF.

The chain employs TRBV10-3 and TRBJ2-5; TCRdb returns TRBD1, unconfirmable since there is no DNA. The CDR3 runs 13 residues. Germline V gene lookup returns CDR1 ENHRY and CDR2 SYGVKD. This CDR3 is CAIRATGDGTQYF.

The chain links TRBV7-2 to TRBJ2-5. Germline lookup yields CDR1 SGHTA and CDR2 FQGNSA. This CDR3 has 15 amino acids. This CDR3 is CASSLDLKVQETQYF.

This chain uses TRBV5-1 with TRBJ1-2; TCRdb proposes TRBD1, but this gene call is untestable without DNA. Germline V gene lookup returns CDR1 SGHRS and CDR2 YFSETQ. This CDR3 is built from 15 residues. CDR3 amino acids: CASSPARADNYGYTF. The whole variable domain, filled in from reference TRBV5-1 and TRBJ1-2, reads KAGVTQTPRYLIKTRGQQVTLSCSPISGHRSVSWYQQTPGQGLQFLFEYFSETQRNKGNFPGRFSGRQFSNSRSEMNVSTLELGDSALYLCASSPARADNYGYTFGSGTRLTVV.

The chain combines TRBV18 with TRBJ2-7; TCRdb designates TRBD2, a call that cannot be tested without DNA. Germline CDR1 is KGHSH and CDR2 is LQKENI. The CDR3 sequence is 16 residues long. CDR3 protein: CASSPPGREGSYEQYF.

The gene calls are TRBV5-5 and TRBJ2-4. CDR3 length: 15 residues. CDR1 SGHKS and CDR2 YYEKEE come from the germline V gene (reference sequence). Here the CDR3 reads CASSLASEMGNIQYF.

The chain carries TRBV20-1 and TRBJ1-1. Germline CDR1 reads DFQATT; CDR2 reads SNEGSKA (reference sequence). The CDR3 covers 13 residues. CDR3 sequence reads: CSARDQEGTEAFF.

The chain uses TRBV4-1 and TRBJ2-3; TCRdb's D call of TRBD2 is untestable without DNA. This CDR3 spans 15 amino acids. Germline CDR1 is MGHRA and CDR2 is YSYEKL. CDR3 loop: CASSQLGLSTDTQYF.

The chain couples TRBV12-3 or TRBV12-4 to TRBJ2-1; TCRdb picks TRBD2, but there is no DNA to check that call. The CDR3 has 15 amino acids. CDR3 in amino acids: CASSRRLAGGPEQFF.

The V and J genes are TRBV20-1 and TRBJ2-3. Germline V gives CDR1 DFQATT, CDR2 SNEGSKA (reference sequence). The CDR3 contains 15 residues. CDR3 amino acids: CSARKMSSSTDTQYF.

This chain uses TRBV20-1 with TRBJ2-3; TCRdb's assignment of TRBD2 cannot be checked, as there is no DNA. CDR1 and CDR2 from the germline V gene are DFQATT and SNEGSKA (reference sequence). CDR3 size: 14 residues. The CDR3 sequence is CSAREGSATDTQYF.

The J gene is TRBJ2-1, the V gene TRBV7-9; TCRdb lists TRBD2, though no DNA is available to test this call. Per germline, CDR1 SEHNR and CDR2 FQNEAQ (reference sequence). The CDR3 loop spans 14 amino acids. The CDR3 loop reads CASSFGTSEGEQFF.

This chain uses TRBV6-1 with TRBJ1-1; TCRdb calls TRBD1, which cannot be checked without DNA. The CDR3 extends over 15 amino acids. CDR1 and CDR2 (germline): MNHNS, SASEGT. The CDR3 loop reads CASRFSGTGNTEAFF.

This chain joins TRBV20-1 and TRBJ2-1. The CDR3 covers 15 residues. The germline V gene encodes CDR1 DFQATT and CDR2 SNEGSKA (reference sequence). The CDR3 sequence is CSALELGSSYNEQFF.

The J gene is TRBJ1-2, the V gene TRBV6-5; the TCRdb call, TRBD1, lacks DNA for checking. Germline V gene data show CDR1 as MNHEY and CDR2 as SVGAGI. CDR3 length equals 15 residues. The CDR3 protein is CASSYQGQGGYGYTF.

The V gene is TRBV11-2, the J gene TRBJ2-3; TCRdb's D gene call, TRBD1, goes unchecked for lack of DNA. CDR1 is SGHAT, CDR2 FQNNGV, per germline. The CDR3 consists of 17 residues. This chain's CDR3 is CASSGPLRSRGTDTQYF.

The chain combines TRBV7-9 with TRBJ1-4; TCRdb's D call, TRBD1, is unchecked because there is no DNA. Germline CDR1 SEHNR, CDR2 FQNEAQ (reference sequence). This CDR3 spans 15 amino acids. The chain's CDR3 is CASSAQQGPNEKLFF.

The chain couples TRBV7-2 to TRBJ2-2. The CDR3 spans 13 residues. CDR1 SGHTA and CDR2 FQGNSA come from the germline V gene. CDR3 region: CASSSGVGGELFF.

The CDR3 here is CASSLGIAGPSNEQYF. This chain joins TRBV5-4 and TRBJ2-7; TCRdb names TRBD2, which stays unverified in the absence of DNA. The germline V gene has CDR1 SGHNT and CDR2 YYREEE (reference sequence). CDR3 size: 16 residues.